This T cell receptor (beta chain) was documented in a study of T cells in Graves' hyperthyroidism and ophthalmopathy. Study-wide context: Blood was drawn when the patient was first diagnosed and still untreated.

No progression to ophthalmopathy during 18 months of follow-up defined stable disease. Isolation of PBMCs was performed on about 10 ml fresh peripheral blood. J was trimmed by 2 bases and V by 7 bases; bases with no gene match: 4. Germline values: CDR1 LNHDA, CDR2 SQIVND (reference sequence). This CDR3 has 15 residues. This clonotype was detected only a few times. The antigen is not known. Study-wide findings and caveats: Most thyroid clonotypes that were expanded above 0.001 also turned up in blood.

TCR beta CDR3 region amplification was performed from RNA transcripts. The primer set for the first-round RT-PCR of the TCR CDR3 was HTBI. TCRdb itself ran the multiplex PCR reads through MiXCR, one entry per CDR3 protein. The sample holds around 350,000 distinct CDR3 sequences, under 15% seen once. This rearrangement joins TRBV19 to TRBJ2-6, with TRBD1 identical over 8 bases. Sequencing was done on a sample of blood. The clonotype comes from a woman under 30 with Graves' hyperthyroidism. The CDR3 region is CASNSQGAGANVLTF. CDR3 nucleotide sequence: TGTGCCAGTAACTCACAGGGGGCTGGGGCCAACGTCCTGACTTTC.